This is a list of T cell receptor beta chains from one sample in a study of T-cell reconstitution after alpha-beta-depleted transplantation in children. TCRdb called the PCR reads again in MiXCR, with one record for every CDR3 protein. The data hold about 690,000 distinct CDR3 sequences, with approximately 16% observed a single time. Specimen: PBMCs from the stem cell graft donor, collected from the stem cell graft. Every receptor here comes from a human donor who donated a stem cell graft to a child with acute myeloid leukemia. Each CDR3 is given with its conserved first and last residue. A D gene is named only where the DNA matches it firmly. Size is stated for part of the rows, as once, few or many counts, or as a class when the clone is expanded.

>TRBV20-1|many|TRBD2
CSARDLAGGHNEQFF
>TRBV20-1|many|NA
CSARDKLNMNTEAFF
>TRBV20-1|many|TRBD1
CSAAGTGGQPQHF
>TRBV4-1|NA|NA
CASSANHLGNQPQHF
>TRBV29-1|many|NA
CSVTGWIADTQYF
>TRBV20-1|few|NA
CSASSPVEVTPGGGQPQHF
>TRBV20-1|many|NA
CSASAGNLDNEQFF
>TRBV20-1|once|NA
CSARTGSDTQYF
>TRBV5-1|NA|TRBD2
CASSQKALAGGAGETQYF
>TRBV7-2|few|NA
CASSRTVIITEAFF